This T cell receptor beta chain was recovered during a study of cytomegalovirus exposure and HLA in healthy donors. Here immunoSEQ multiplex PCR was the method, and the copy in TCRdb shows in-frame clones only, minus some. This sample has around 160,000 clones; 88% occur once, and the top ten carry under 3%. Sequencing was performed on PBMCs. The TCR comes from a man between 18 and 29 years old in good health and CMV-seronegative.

For the CDR3, the DNA is TGTGCCAGCACCACAGGGGGTCAGCCCCAGCATTTT. Translated, it gives CASTTGGQPQHF. The chain links TRBV6-1 to TRBJ1-5; 8 positions agree with TRBD1. Germline trimming cut 7 bases from V and 6 bases from J; bases unmatched to any gene: 2. The V gene's germline CDR1 is MNHNS and CDR2 SASEGT. This CDR3 is 12 amino acids long.